The 29 T cell receptor beta chains reported below all come from one sample, sequenced in a study of OX40 agonist ivuxolimab in advanced cancers. Sequencing was performed with immunoSEQ multiplex PCR; in TCRdb, only in-frame clones are kept and a portion is missing. The data show about 44,000 clones, around 80% seen once. The starting material was CD4+ or CD8+ T cells sorted from blood, obtained in a trial of the OX40 agonist ivuxolimab. The receptor source for this set is an adult with an advanced solid tumor such as melanoma, head and neck, liver or kidney cancer.

This sequence joins TRBV11-2 and TRBJ2-3; D may match TRBD1 or TRBD2 (5 bases each). The CDR3 contains 17 residues. CDR1 is SGHAT, CDR2 FQNNGV, per germline. V was cut by 3 bases and J by 1 base, with 17 bases left in between. The CDR3 reads CASSFLVSGTGTDTQYF. DNA for the CDR3: TGTGCCAGCAGCTTCTTAGTCTCAGGGACCGGCACAGATACGCAGTATTTT.

The chain carries TRBV10-3 and TRBJ1-3; no firm D call. The germline gives CDR1 ENHRY, CDR2 SYGVKD. V was trimmed by 7 bases and J by 0 bases, leaving 7 bases between them. The CDR3 contains 13 residues. The CDR3 spells CAIKMSSGNTIYF. The CDR3 DNA is TGTGCCATCAAGATGAGCTCTGGAAACACCATATATTTT.

This chain uses TRBV10-2 with TRBJ2-5, with no clear D. With 6 bases removed from V and 1 base from J, the gap between germline ends came to 9 bases. This CDR3 comprises 13 residues. Germline CDR1 WSHSY, CDR2 SAAADI. DNA for the CDR3: TGCGCCAGCAGCACGACAATCCAAGAGACCCAGTACTTC. Translating gives CASSTTIQETQYF.

The chain joins TRBV6-6 to TRBJ2-7; 9 bases match TRBD1. V lost 5 bases and J lost 4; bases outside the gene matches: 6. CDR1 is MNHNY and CDR2 is SVGAGI in the germline V gene (reference sequence). The CDR3 is 14 amino acids. CDR3 amino acids: CASSKDRGIYEQYF. In DNA form, the CDR3 reads TGTGCCAGCAGTAAGGACAGGGGCATTTACGAGCAGTACTTC.

The CDR3 here is CASSIEVSGTSTDTQYF. The DNA of the CDR3 is TGTGCCAGTAGTATAGAGGTTTCCGGGACTAGCACAGATACGCAGTATTTT. The chain recombines TRBV19 with TRBJ2-3, with a possible D match to TRBD2 (6 bases). The CDR3 runs 17 residues. The germline V and J ends were trimmed by 0 bases and 0 bases, with 13 bases remaining between them. Germline assignment: CDR1 LNHDA and CDR2 SQIVND (reference sequence).

The chain links TRBV5-1 to TRBJ1-1; no firm D call. The CDR3 totals 14 residues. CDR1 is SGHRS and CDR2 is YFSETQ in the germline V gene. The V and J ends lost 0 bases and 2 bases respectively, with 8 bases between them. CDR3 protein: CASSLVSENTEAFF. The CDR3 DNA sequence: TGCGCCAGCAGCTTGGTGAGCGAAAACACTGAAGCTTTCTTT.

V and J are TRBV19 and TRBJ2-7, with unresolved D. The V and J ends lost 1 base and 0 bases respectively, with 13 bases between them. Germline V gene lookup returns CDR1 LNHDA and CDR2 SQIVND (reference sequence). The CDR3 contains 16 residues. The CDR3 sequence: CASSIAKTASSYEQYF. As DNA, the CDR3 is TGTGCCAGTAGTATAGCCAAGACCGCCAGCTCCTACGAGCAGTACTTC. Supplemented by reference TRBV19 and TRBJ2-7, the full variable domain reads DGGITQSPKYLFRKEGQNVTLSCEQNLNHDAMYWYRQDPGQGLRLIYYSQIVNDFQKGDIAEGYSVSREKKESFPLTVTSAQKNPTAFYLCASSIAKTASSYEQYFGPGTRLTVT.

The genes are TRBV6-5 and TRBJ2-7; weak D call: TRBD1 (6 bases). V lost 2 bases and J 0 bases, leaving 11 bases between the germline ends. The CDR3 length is 15 residues. Germline loops: CDR1 MNHEY, CDR2 SVGAGI. The CDR3 region is CASSYSTGPSYEQYF. For the CDR3, the DNA is TGTGCCAGCAGTTACAGTACAGGGCCCTCCTACGAGCAGTACTTC.

The V gene is TRBV5-5, the J gene TRBJ2-2; no definite D call. Trimming removed 4 bases from V and 3 bases from J, with 13 bases in between. The V gene's germline CDR1 is SGHKS and CDR2 YYEKEE (reference sequence). The CDR3 runs 15 residues. CDR3 residues: CASSTDPTHTGELFF. The CDR3 DNA follows: TGTGCCAGCAGCACGGACCCAACTCACACCGGGGAGCTGTTTTTT.

CDR3 sequence (DNA): TGTGCCAGCATTGAGTCAGCCAAAAACATTCAGTACTTC. This gives the protein CASIESAKNIQYF. The chain combines TRBV2 with TRBJ2-4; D is ambiguous. The germline CDR1 and CDR2 sequences are SNHLY and FYNNEI. V lost 7 bases and J 0 bases, leaving 7 bases between the germline ends. The length of the CDR3 is 13 residues.

The genes are TRBV9 and TRBJ1-2; D gene unclear. This CDR3 spans 15 amino acids. Per the germline V gene, CDR1 is SGDLS and CDR2 is YYNGEE. V lost 0 bases and J lost 4, with 13 bases in between. The CDR3, as DNA: TGTGCCAGCAGCGTAGATGCGTCGCGGGGCTATGGCTACACCTTC. This sequence encodes CASSVDASRGYGYTF.

V usage is TRBV15 and J usage is TRBJ2-7; 9 bases match TRBD2. This CDR3 has 15 residues. J lost 4 bases, V lost 3 bases, and 7 bases had no gene match. CDR1 is LNHNV, CDR2 YYDKDF, per germline (reference sequence). The CDR3: CATSRLAGVSYEQYF. The CDR3 bases are TGTGCCACCAGCAGGTTAGCGGGAGTGAGTTACGAGCAGTACTTC.

This clone was found a few times. The chain joins TRBV28 to TRBJ2-2, with 8 bases matching TRBD2. The V gene end was trimmed by 8 bases and the J gene end by 9 bases; junction bases not matched to a gene: 14. This CDR3 is built from 15 residues. The germline gives CDR1 MDHEN, CDR2 SYDVKM. CDR3 amino acids: CASHRAGAHERELFF. In DNA, the CDR3 is TGTGCCAGCCATAGAGCGGGAGCCCACGAGAGGGAGCTGTTTTTT.

The chain has TRBV7-9 and TRBJ1-1; D may be TRBD1 (5 bases). The CDR3 contains 14 residues. Germline V gives CDR1 SEHNR, CDR2 FQNEAQ (reference sequence). Trimming pared 6 bases from V and 0 bases from J, leaving 11 bases between. CDR3 coding DNA: TGTGCCAGCAGGATCGACAGCTTGAACACTGAAGCTTTCTTT. This sequence encodes CASRIDSLNTEAFF.

The rearrangement joins TRBV7-9 to TRBJ1-5, with D uncertain. Between the trimmed V and J ends, which lost 5 bases and 5 bases, there was a span of 13 bases. The germline CDR1 and CDR2 sequences are SEHNR and FQNEAQ (reference sequence). This CDR3 spans 14 amino acids. The CDR3 region has the DNA TGTGCCAGCAGCGACGGCGCCGGGTATCAGCCCCAGCATTTT. Protein sequence: CASSDGAGYQPQHF.

The rearrangement uses TRBV21-1 and TRBJ1-1. TRBV21-1 is a pseudogene segment. The CDR3 has 16 amino acids. CDR3 nucleotides: TGTGCCAGCAGCAAAGCTCTTTCCGTGGGGGTCCCTGAAGCTTTCTTT. This sequence encodes CASSKALSVGVPEAFF.

The chain links TRBV19 to TRBJ2-5; 10 nucleotides align to TRBD2. The germline CDR1 and CDR2 sequences are LNHDA and SQIVND (reference sequence). The length of the CDR3 is 15 residues. V gave up 3 bases and J gave up 5 bases; unmatched junction bases: 6. Here the CDR3 reads CASSMTGTSDETQYF. The CDR3 nucleotides read TGTGCCAGTAGTATGACCGGGACTAGCGATGAGACCCAGTACTTC.

In DNA form, the CDR3 reads TGTGCCAGCAGTTGGTACAGGGATAGGTCCACTGAAGCTTTCTTT. This codes for CASSWYRDRSTEAFF. This chain connects TRBV27 to TRBJ1-1, with D perhaps TRBD1 (6 bases). This CDR3 region has 15 residues. With 4 bases removed from V and 4 bases from J, the gap between germline ends came to 16 bases. Germline lookup yields CDR1 MNHEY and CDR2 SMNVEV (reference sequence).

This chain links TRBV11-3 with TRBJ1-1; a possible D gene is TRBD1 (5 bases). From germline, CDR1 is SGHNT and CDR2 YENEEA. With 4 bases removed from V and 4 bases from J, the gap between germline ends came to 13 bases. CDR3 length: 14 residues. The CDR3 sequence is CASSWGYESTEAFF. The CDR3, as DNA: TGTGCCAGCAGCTGGGGGTACGAGAGCACTGAAGCTTTCTTT.

This sequence joins TRBV27 and TRBJ2-3; D is ambiguous. From germline, CDR1 is MNHEY and CDR2 SMNVEV (reference sequence). The CDR3 is 16 amino acids. Deletions cut 0 bases from V and 0 bases from J, with 10 bases between. CDR3 region: CASSLSKAASTDTQYF. DNA of the CDR3: TGTGCCAGCAGTTTATCGAAGGCCGCTAGCACAGATACGCAGTATTTT.

This sequence joins TRBV7-9 and TRBJ2-7; weak D call: TRBD2 (5 bases). Deletions cut 1 base from V and 3 bases from J, with 10 bases between. The germline V gene encodes CDR1 SEHNR and CDR2 FQNEAQ (reference sequence). CDR3 length equals 14 residues. The CDR3 coding sequence is TGTGCCAGCAGCTTAGGAGAGGGTTTCTACGAGCAGTACTTC. Protein: CASSLGEGFYEQYF.

This chain links TRBV5-1 with TRBJ2-5, with D tentatively TRBD2 (6 bases). V shed 3 bases and J shed 4 bases, with 13 bases lying between them. The CDR3 covers 14 residues. The germline V gene has CDR1 SGHRS and CDR2 YFSETQ. CDR3 loop: CASSSPGEGETQYF. CDR3 bases: TGCGCCAGCAGCTCTCCGGGAGAGGGAGAGACCCAGTACTTC.

This chain links TRBV6-9 with TRBJ2-7; 7 nucleotides line up with TRBD2. J was trimmed by 6 bases and V by 7 bases; bases with no gene match: 15. The CDR3 runs 15 residues. The germline gives CDR1 MNHGY, CDR2 SVAAGI. This CDR3 reads CASKLESRGSGEQYF. CDR3 DNA sequence: TGTGCCAGCAAACTGGAATCGCGGGGGTCGGGCGAGCAGTACTTC.

This sequence joins TRBV18 and TRBJ2-7, with D perhaps matching TRBD2 (5 bases). Germline loops: CDR1 KGHSH, CDR2 LQKENI. The CDR3 spans 14 residues. V was clipped by 2 bases and J by 5 bases, with 13 bases between them. CDR3 sequence: CASSPFSAAHEQYF. The CDR3 nucleotides are TGTGCCAGCTCACCATTTAGCGCGGCCCACGAGCAGTACTTC.

This sequence joins TRBV9 and TRBJ1-2, with TRBD1 matching over 11 bases. The germline gives CDR1 SGDLS, CDR2 YYNGEE. The CDR3 runs to 17 residues. Trimming cost V 3 bases and J 4 bases; bases outside gene matches: 11. Here the CDR3 DNA reads TGTGCCAGCAGCGGAGGACCCCGGGACAGGGGGTTCTATGGCTACACCTTC. Protein product: CASSGGPRDRGFYGYTF.

In its sample, this clone was seen once. This chain joins TRBV30 and TRBJ2-7; perhaps TRBD2 as D (6 bases). V was shortened by 5 bases and J by 1 base, with 24 bases between the two germline ends. The CDR3 consists of 17 residues. Germline V gene data show CDR1 as GTSNPN and CDR2 as SVGIG (reference sequence). The chain's CDR3 is CAWSIALGKGRSYEQYF. CDR3 in DNA: TGTGCCTGGTCAATAGCCCTGGGGAAGGGGAGGTCCTACGAGCAGTACTTC.

The rearrangement uses TRBV30 and TRBJ2-1; D is ambiguous. Germline V gene lookup returns CDR1 GTSNPN and CDR2 SVGIG (reference sequence). V was pared by 2 bases and J by 7 bases, with 18 bases between. The CDR3 loop spans 15 amino acids. CDR3 in DNA: TGTGCCTGGAGTAAGGCAGCCTTGTCTATAAATGAGCAGTTCTTC. Translated: CAWSKAALSINEQFF. Drawing the rest from reference TRBV30 and TRBJ2-1, the complete variable domain is SQTIHQWPATLVQPVGSPLSLECTVEGTSNPNLYWYRQAAGRGLQLLFYSVGIGQISSEVPQNLSASRPQDRQFILSSKKLLLSDSGFYLCAWSKAALSINEQFFGPGTRLTVL.

This rearrangement joins TRBV7-3 to TRBJ1-1, with a weak D call TRBD1 (6 bases). Germline CDR1 is SGHTA and CDR2 is FQGTGA. Trimming pared 1 base from V and 10 bases from J, leaving 13 bases between. This CDR3 spans 13 amino acids. The chain's CDR3 is CASSLNKGTSAFF. The CDR3 DNA reads TGTGCCAGCAGCTTAAATAAGGGGACATCAGCTTTCTTT.

This clone was seen more than once but under ten times. The genes are TRBV5-1 and TRBJ1-1, with a tentative D call TRBD1 (5 bases). Germline CDR1 and CDR2: SGHRS and YFSETQ. CDR3 size: 14 residues. V was trimmed by 10 bases and J by 1 base, leaving 17 bases between them. CDR3 nucleotide sequence: TGCGCCGGCCGGCCGGGGCCGGGGAACACTGAAGCTTTCTTT. Protein: CAGRPGPGNTEAFF.